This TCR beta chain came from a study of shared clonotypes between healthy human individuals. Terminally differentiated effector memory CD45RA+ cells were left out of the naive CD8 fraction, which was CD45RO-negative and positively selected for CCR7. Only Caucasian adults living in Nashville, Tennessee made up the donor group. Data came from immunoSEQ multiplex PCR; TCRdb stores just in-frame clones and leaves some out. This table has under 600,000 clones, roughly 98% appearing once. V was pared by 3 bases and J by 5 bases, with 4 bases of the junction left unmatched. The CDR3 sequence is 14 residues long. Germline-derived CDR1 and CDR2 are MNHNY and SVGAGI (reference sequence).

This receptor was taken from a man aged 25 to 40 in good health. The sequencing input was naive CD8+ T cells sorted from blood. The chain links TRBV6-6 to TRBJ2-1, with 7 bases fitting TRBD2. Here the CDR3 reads CASSYLAVNNEQFF. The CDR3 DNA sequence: TGTGCCAGCAGTTATCTAGCGGTAAACAATGAGCAGTTCTTC.